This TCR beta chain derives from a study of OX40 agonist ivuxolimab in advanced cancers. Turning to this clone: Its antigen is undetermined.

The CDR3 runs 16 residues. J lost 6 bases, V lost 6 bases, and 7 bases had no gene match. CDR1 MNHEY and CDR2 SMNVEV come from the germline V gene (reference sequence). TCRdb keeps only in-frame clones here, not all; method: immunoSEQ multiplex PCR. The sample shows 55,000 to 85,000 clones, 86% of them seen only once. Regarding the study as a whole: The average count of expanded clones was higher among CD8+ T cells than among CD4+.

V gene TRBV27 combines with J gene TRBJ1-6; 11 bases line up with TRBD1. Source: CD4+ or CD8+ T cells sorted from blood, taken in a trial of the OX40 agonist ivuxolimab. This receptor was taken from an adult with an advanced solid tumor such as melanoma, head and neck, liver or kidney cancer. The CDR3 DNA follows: TGTGCCAGCAGAACTCCGGGACAGGGGGTTAATTCACCCCTCCACTTT. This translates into CASRTPGQGVNSPLHF.